The entry that follows covers one TCR beta chain sequence. Its antigen remains unknown. The CDR3 covers 15 residues. CDR1 and CDR2 from the germline V gene are SGHNT and YYREEE (reference sequence). V was clipped by 4 bases and J by 6 bases, with 19 bases between them. Sequencing was performed with immunoSEQ multiplex PCR; in TCRdb, only in-frame clones are kept and a portion is missing. The table lists fewer than 200,000 clones, 88% of them singletons. The time point was: blood 4 weeks post-SBRT, at nephrectomy. Treatment indicated: 15 Gy SBRT to primary tumor, nephrectomy 4 weeks later. Serial blood draws occurred at baseline and 2 and 4 weeks post-SBRT. This entry comes from a study of radiation and T cells in renal cell carcinoma. Study-wide points: From baseline, blood top tumor clonotypes peaked at 2 weeks post-radiation.

The sequence was obtained from a woman between 50 and 59 years old with renal cell carcinoma. This specimen was blood, taken from a patient whose treatment included radiotherapy and nephrectomy. This chain joins TRBV5-4 and TRBJ2-5, with D perhaps TRBD1 or TRBD2 (5 bases each). Here the CDR3 reads CASSPRDAERKTQYF. CDR3 coding DNA: TGTGCCAGCAGCCCCCGGGACGCCGAGCGGAAGACCCAGTACTTC. Complete variable domain (other parts from reference TRBV5-4 and TRBJ2-5): ETGVTQSPTHLIKTRGQQVTLRCSSQSGHNTVSWYQQALGQGPQFIFQYYREEENGRGNFPPRFSGLQFPNYSSELNVNALELDDSALYLCASSPRDAERKTQYFGPGTRLLVL.